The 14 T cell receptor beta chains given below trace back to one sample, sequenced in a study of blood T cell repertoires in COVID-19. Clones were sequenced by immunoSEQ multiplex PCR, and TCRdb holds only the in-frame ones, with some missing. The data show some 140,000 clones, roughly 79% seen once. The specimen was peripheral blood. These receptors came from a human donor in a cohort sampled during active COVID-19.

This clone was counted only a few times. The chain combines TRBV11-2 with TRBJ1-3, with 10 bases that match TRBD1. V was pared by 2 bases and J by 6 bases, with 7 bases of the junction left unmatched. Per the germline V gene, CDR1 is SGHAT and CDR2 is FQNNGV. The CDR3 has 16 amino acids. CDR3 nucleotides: TGTGCCAGCAGCTTATACTCCGGACAGGGGGTAAACACCATATATTTT. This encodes CASSLYSGQGVNTIYF. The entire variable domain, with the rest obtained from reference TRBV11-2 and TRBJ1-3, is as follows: EAGVAQSPRYKIIEKRQSVAFWCNPISGHATLYWYQQILGQGPKLLIQFQNNGVVDDSQLPKDRFSAERLKGVDSTLKIQPAKLEDSAVYLCASSLYSGQGVNTIYFGEGSWLTVV.

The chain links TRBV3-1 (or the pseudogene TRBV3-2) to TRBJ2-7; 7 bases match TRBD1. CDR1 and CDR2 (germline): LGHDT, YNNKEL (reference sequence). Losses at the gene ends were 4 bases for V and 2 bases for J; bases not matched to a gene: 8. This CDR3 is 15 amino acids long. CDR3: CASSLRDRETYEQYF. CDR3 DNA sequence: TGTGCCAGCAGCCTTCGAGACAGGGAAACCTACGAGCAGTACTTC.

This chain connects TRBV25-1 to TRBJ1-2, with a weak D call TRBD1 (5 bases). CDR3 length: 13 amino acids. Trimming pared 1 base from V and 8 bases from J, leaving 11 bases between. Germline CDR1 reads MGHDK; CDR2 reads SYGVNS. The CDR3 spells CASSELGGLGYTF. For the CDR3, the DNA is TGTGCCAGCAGTGAATTGGGGGGATTAGGCTACACCTTC.

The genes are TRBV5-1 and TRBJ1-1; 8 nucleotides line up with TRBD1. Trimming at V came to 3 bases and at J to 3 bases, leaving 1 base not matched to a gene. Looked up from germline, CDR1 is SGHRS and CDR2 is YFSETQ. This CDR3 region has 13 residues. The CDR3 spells CASSSGQDTEAFF. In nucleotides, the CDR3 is TGCGCCAGCAGCTCGGGACAGGACACTGAAGCTTTCTTT.

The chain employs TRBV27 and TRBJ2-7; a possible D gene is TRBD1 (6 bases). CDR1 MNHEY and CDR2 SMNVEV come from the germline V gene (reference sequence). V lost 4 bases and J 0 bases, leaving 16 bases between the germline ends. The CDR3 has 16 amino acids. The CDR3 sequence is CASSSLDRTSSYEQYF. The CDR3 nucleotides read TGTGCCAGCAGTTCGCTCGACAGGACCAGCTCCTACGAGCAGTACTTC.

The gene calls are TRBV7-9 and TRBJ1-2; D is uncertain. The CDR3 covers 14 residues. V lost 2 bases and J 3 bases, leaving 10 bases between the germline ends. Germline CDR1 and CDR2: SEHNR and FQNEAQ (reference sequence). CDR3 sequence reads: CASSLNNAHYGYTF. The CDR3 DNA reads TGTGCCAGCAGCTTAAACAACGCTCACTATGGCTACACCTTC.

The CDR3: CASTKGRQGDDEQYF. As DNA, the CDR3 is TGTGCCAGCACCAAAGGCCGACAGGGTGACGACGAGCAGTACTTC. V usage is TRBV28 and J usage is TRBJ2-7; 7 bases align to TRBD1. J lost 5 bases, V lost 7 bases, and 14 bases had no gene match. The CDR3 is made up of 15 amino acids. In germline, CDR1 is MDHEN, CDR2 SYDVKM.

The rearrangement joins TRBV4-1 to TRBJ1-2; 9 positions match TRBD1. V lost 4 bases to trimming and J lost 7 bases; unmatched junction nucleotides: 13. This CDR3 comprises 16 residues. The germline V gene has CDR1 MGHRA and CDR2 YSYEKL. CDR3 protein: CASSRDPGQGSFGYTF. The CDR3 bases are TGCGCCAGCAGCCGAGACCCGGGACAGGGATCGTTTGGCTACACCTTC.

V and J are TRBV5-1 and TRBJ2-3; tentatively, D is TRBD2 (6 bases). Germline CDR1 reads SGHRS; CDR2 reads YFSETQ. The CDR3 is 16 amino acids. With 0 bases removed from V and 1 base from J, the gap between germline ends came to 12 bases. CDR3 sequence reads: CASSLGSGVGTDTQYF. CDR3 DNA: TGCGCCAGCAGCTTGGGTTCGGGGGTGGGCACAGATACGCAGTATTTT.

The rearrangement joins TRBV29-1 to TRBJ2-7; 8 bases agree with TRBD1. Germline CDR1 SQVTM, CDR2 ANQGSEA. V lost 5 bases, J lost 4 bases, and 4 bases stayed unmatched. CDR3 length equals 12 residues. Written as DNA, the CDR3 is TGCAGCGTTTTGCGACAGGGGTACGAGCAGTACTTC. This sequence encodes CSVLRQGYEQYF.

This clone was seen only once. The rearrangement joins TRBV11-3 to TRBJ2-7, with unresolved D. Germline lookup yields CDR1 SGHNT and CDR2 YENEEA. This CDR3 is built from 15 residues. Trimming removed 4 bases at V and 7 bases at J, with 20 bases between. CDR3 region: CASSSTGQGDGEQYF. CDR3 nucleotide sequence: TGTGCCAGCAGCTCCACGGGTCAAGGTGATGGGGAGCAGTACTTC.

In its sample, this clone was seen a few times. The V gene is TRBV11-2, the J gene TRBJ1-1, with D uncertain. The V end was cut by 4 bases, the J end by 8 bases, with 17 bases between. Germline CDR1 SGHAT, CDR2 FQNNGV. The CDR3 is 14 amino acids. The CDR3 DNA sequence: TGTGCCAGCAGCTCCCCCCTTCGAGCCGCAGAAGCTTTCTTT. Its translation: CASSSPLRAAEAFF.

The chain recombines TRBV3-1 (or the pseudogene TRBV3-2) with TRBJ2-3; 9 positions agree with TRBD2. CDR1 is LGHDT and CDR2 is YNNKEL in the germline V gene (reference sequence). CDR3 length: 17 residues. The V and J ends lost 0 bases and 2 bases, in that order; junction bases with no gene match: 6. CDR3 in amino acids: CASSQDRTSGYTDTQYF. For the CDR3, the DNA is TGTGCCAGCAGCCAAGATCGCACTAGCGGGTACACAGATACGCAGTATTTT.

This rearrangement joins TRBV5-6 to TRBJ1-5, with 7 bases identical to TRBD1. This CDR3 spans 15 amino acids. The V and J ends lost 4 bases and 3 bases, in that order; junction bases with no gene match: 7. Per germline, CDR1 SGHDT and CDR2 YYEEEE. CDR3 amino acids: CASSPQGSPNQPQHF. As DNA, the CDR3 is TGTGCCAGCAGCCCACAGGGGTCCCCCAATCAGCCCCAGCATTTT.